These 30 T cell receptor beta chains came from one sample sequenced in a study of OX40 agonist ivuxolimab in advanced cancers. Generated by immunoSEQ multiplex PCR, the TCRdb table keeps only in-frame clones and is missing some. The sample records tens of thousands of clones, about 93% being singletons. Sequencing used CD4+ or CD8+ T cells sorted from blood, obtained in a trial of the OX40 agonist ivuxolimab. The receptors come from an adult with an advanced solid tumor such as melanoma, head and neck, liver or kidney cancer.

Concerning this clone itself: This CDR3 is also generated by other DNA sequences in the sample. The chain uses TRBV19 and TRBJ1-1; possibly TRBD1 for D (5 bases). Germline V CDR1 and CDR2: LNHDA, SQIVND (reference sequence). CDR3 length equals 13 residues. V lost 5 bases and J 4 bases, leaving 11 bases between the germline ends. In DNA, the CDR3 is TGTGCCAGTAGTCCAGGGTTGGGCACTGAAGCTTTCTTT. This gives the protein CASSPGLGTEAFF.

This chain uses TRBV19 with TRBJ2-1; TRBD2 matches 8 bases. This CDR3 is 18 amino acids long. The V segment lost 3 bases and the J segment 0 bases; nucleotides outside the gene matches: 10. Germline V gene lookup returns CDR1 LNHDA and CDR2 SQIVND (reference sequence). In DNA, the CDR3 is TGTGCCAGTAGTATGGCGAGCGGGGGTCTCAGCTCCTACAATGAGCAGTTCTTC. Its protein product is CASSMASGGLSSYNEQFF.

The chain is built from TRBV27 and TRBJ1-5; 7 bases agree with TRBD1. V lost 5 bases and J lost 4; bases outside the gene matches: 17. Germline V gene lookup returns CDR1 MNHEY and CDR2 SMNVEV (reference sequence). This CDR3 is built from 18 residues. The CDR3 sequence: CASSPGQLFVGLNQPQHF. In DNA form, the CDR3 reads TGTGCCAGCAGTCCGGGACAGCTCTTTGTGGGTTTAAATCAGCCCCAGCATTTT.

V and J are TRBV7-8 and TRBJ2-1, with D tentatively TRBD1 (7 bases). The V gene's germline CDR1 is SGHVS and CDR2 FQNEAQ. The V gene lost 5 bases and the J gene lost 7 bases, with 24 bases spanning the gap. This CDR3 is 17 amino acids long. CDR3 sequence: CASSSPRSGGLKNEQFF. As DNA, the CDR3 is TGTGCCAGCAGCAGCCCCCGCTCAGGGGGGTTGAAAAATGAGCAGTTCTTC.

The J gene is TRBJ1-1, the V gene TRBV7-9; D perhaps matches TRBD1 (5 bases). The CDR3 runs to 14 residues. Germline CDR1 SEHNR, CDR2 FQNEAQ (reference sequence). V was cut by 3 bases and J by 0 bases, with 8 bases left in between. DNA for the CDR3: TGTGCCAGCAGCTTTGACAGCATGAACACTGAAGCTTTCTTT. Protein: CASSFDSMNTEAFF. Based on the CDR3 plus reference TRBV7-9 and TRBJ1-1, the full variable domain is DTGVSQNPRHKITKRGQNVTFRCDPISEHNRLYWYRQTLGQGPEFLTYFQNEAQLEKSRLLSDRFSAERPKGSFSTLEIQRTEQGDSAMYLCASSFDSMNTEAFFGQGTRLTVV.

This clone was observed once. This sequence joins TRBV7-2 and TRBJ1-1; D perhaps matches TRBD1 (6 bases). The CDR3 length is 14 residues. V lost 1 base to trimming and J lost 4 bases, with 10 bases between them. The V gene's germline CDR1 is SGHTA and CDR2 FQGNSA. The CDR3 here is CASSLGGGVTEAFF. The CDR3 DNA reads as TGTGCCAGCAGCTTAGGGGGGGGCGTCACTGAAGCTTTCTTT.

J is TRBJ1-1 and V is TRBV7-2, with D unclear. CDR3 length: 14 residues. Germline V gene sequence: CDR1 SGHTA, CDR2 FQGNSA. V was shortened by 1 base and J by 5 bases, with 11 bases between the two germline ends. CDR3 protein: CASSLEAAPTEAFF. The DNA for the CDR3 is TGTGCCAGCAGCTTAGAGGCAGCCCCGACTGAAGCTTTCTTT.

The chain has TRBV10-2 and TRBJ1-5; no reliable D call. This CDR3 is 14 amino acids long. Trimming shortened V by 2 bases and J by 3 bases, and 8 bases separated the two germline ends. CDR1 and CDR2 from the germline V gene are WSHSY and SAAADI. CDR3 coding DNA: TGCGCCAGCAGTGAGGGGAGGCTCAATCAGCCCCAGCATTTT. Encoded protein: CASSEGRLNQPQHF.

The chain joins TRBV4-3 to TRBJ2-7, with 13 bases lining up with TRBD2. V was clipped by 0 bases and J by 0 bases; unmatched bases: 5. CDR3 length: 18 residues. CDR1 and CDR2 (germline): LGHNA, YSLEER. CDR3 bases: TGCGCCAGCAGCCAAGATCCAGGACTAGCGGGGGCCTCCTACGAGCAGTACTTC. It yields the protein CASSQDPGLAGASYEQYF.

The rearrangement uses TRBV19 and TRBJ1-5; D is possibly TRBD1 (6 bases). The CDR3 contains 14 residues. Germline V lookup: CDR1 LNHDA, CDR2 SQIVND (reference sequence). V was clipped by 5 bases and J by 6 bases, with 14 bases between them. The CDR3 bases are TGTGCCAGTAGTCCGGACGGGGGGCCTCAGCCCCAGCATTTT. Protein: CASSPDGGPQPQHF. The variable domain in full, with the rest retrieved from reference TRBV19 and TRBJ1-5, is DGGITQSPKYLFRKEGQNVTLSCEQNLNHDAMYWYRQDPGQGLRLIYYSQIVNDFQKGDIAEGYSVSREKKESFPLTVTSAQKNPTAFYLCASSPDGGPQPQHFGDGTRLSIL.

The rearrangement joins TRBV19 to TRBJ1-5, with D possibly being TRBD1 (6 bases). Trimming shortened V by 6 bases and J by 6 bases, and 12 bases separated the two germline ends. The CDR3 consists of 13 residues. Germline CDR1 reads LNHDA; CDR2 reads SQIVND (reference sequence). CDR3 in DNA: TGTGCCAGTAGCCTCCCGGGGGCTCAGCCCCAGCATTTT. The encoded protein is CASSLPGAQPQHF.

The chain couples TRBV9 to TRBJ1-2, with TRBD1 as a possible D gene (6 bases). Trimming stripped 3 bases from V and 6 bases from J, with 18 bases between. Germline V gene lookup returns CDR1 SGDLS and CDR2 YYNGEE. The length of the CDR3 is 15 residues. CDR3 protein: CASSATEGGANGYTF. The CDR3 nucleotides read TGTGCCAGCAGCGCCACGGAGGGGGGGGCGAATGGCTACACCTTC.

V usage is TRBV10-3 and J usage is TRBJ2-7; a weak D match, TRBD1 (6 bases). The CDR3 sequence is 15 residues long. Germline loops: CDR1 ENHRY, CDR2 SYGVKD. Trimming took 8 bases from V and 2 from J, leaving 19 bases between them. This chain's CDR3 is CAIGTGTSAPYEQYF. For the CDR3, the DNA is TGTGCCATCGGTACCGGGACATCCGCCCCCTACGAGCAGTACTTC.

The chain couples TRBV5-4 to TRBJ2-7; 15 nucleotides line up with TRBD2. The V gene end was trimmed by 0 bases and the J gene end by 5 bases; junction bases not matched to a gene: 0. CDR3 length: 15 residues. The germline V gene encodes CDR1 SGHNT and CDR2 YYREEE (reference sequence). The CDR3 nucleotides read TGTGCCAGCAGCTTGGGGACTAGCGGGGGGGACGAGCAGTACTTC. Translation gives CASSLGTSGGDEQYF.

The chain combines TRBV27 with TRBJ2-1, with 9 bases matching TRBD1. The CDR3 spans 14 residues. The trim removed 9 bases at V and 7 bases at J, leaving 10 bases unmatched. Looked up from germline, CDR1 is MNHEY and CDR2 is SMNVEV (reference sequence). The CDR3 DNA follows: TGTGCCAGTTCCACAGGGGGCCCTACGAATGAGCAGTTCTTC. Translated, it gives CASSTGGPTNEQFF.

V is TRBV6-6 and J is TRBJ2-3; 13 bases map to TRBD2. Trimming took 6 bases from V and 4 from J; bases not matched to a gene: 4. CDR1 and CDR2 from the germline V gene are MNHNY and SVGAGI (reference sequence). The CDR3 has 15 amino acids. As DNA, the CDR3 is TGTGCCAGCAGGGAGACTAGCGGGGGGTCAGATACGCAGTATTTT. This encodes CASRETSGGSDTQYF.

V usage is TRBV4-1 and J usage is TRBJ1-3, with D tentatively TRBD1 (6 bases). The CDR3 contains 13 residues. Germline loops: CDR1 MGHRA, CDR2 YSYEKL. Trimming took 3 bases from V and 5 from J, leaving 8 bases between them. Written as DNA, the CDR3 is TGCGCCAGCAGCCACAGGGACAGAAACACCATATATTTT. It encodes CASSHRDRNTIYF.

The rearrangement uses TRBV29-1 and TRBJ2-7; D may be TRBD2 (7 bases). The CDR3 runs 13 residues. Trimming shortened V by 4 bases and J by 6 bases, and 16 bases separated the two germline ends. Germline lookup yields CDR1 SQVTM and CDR2 ANQGSEA. For the CDR3, the DNA is TGCAGCGTTGCTTCCGTAGGGGGGGCCGAGCAGTACTTC. This sequence encodes CSVASVGGAEQYF.

The CDR3 protein is CASSLSLIPTGEGYGYTF. The CDR3 coding sequence is TGTGCCAGCAGTTTATCCCTTATCCCGACAGGGGAAGGGTATGGCTACACCTTC. This sequence joins TRBV27 and TRBJ1-2, with 8 bases identical to TRBD1. CDR1 MNHEY and CDR2 SMNVEV come from the germline V gene (reference sequence). Trimming took 0 bases from V and 5 from J; bases not matched to a gene: 14. The CDR3 contains 18 residues.

The chain recombines TRBV4-3 with TRBJ2-7; TRBD2 agrees at 8 bases. The CDR3 extends over 15 amino acids. Trimming cost V 4 bases and J 1 base; bases outside gene matches: 6. CDR1 LGHNA and CDR2 YSLEER come from the germline V gene. The CDR3 bases are TGCGCCAGCAGCCCAGTTATAGCGGGATCCTACGAGCAGTACTTC. It yields the protein CASSPVIAGSYEQYF.

This chain uses TRBV2 with TRBJ1-2, with a weak D call TRBD1 (5 bases). CDR1 is SNHLY, CDR2 FYNNEI, per germline. Trimming took off 8 bases at V and 0 bases at J, with 16 bases between the two ends. There are 15 residues in the CDR3. The CDR3 is CASHWDLQSNYGYTF. DNA of the CDR3: TGTGCCAGCCATTGGGACCTACAGTCTAACTATGGCTACACCTTC. Supplemented by reference TRBV2 and TRBJ1-2, the full variable domain reads EPEVTQTPSHQVTQMGQEVILRCVPISNHLYFYWYRQILGQKVEFLVSFYNNEISEKSEIFDDQFSVERPDGSNFTLKIRSTKLEDSAMYFCASHWDLQSNYGYTFGSGTRLTVV.

This rearrangement joins TRBV19 to TRBJ2-7; D perhaps matches TRBD2 (5 bases). This CDR3 has 13 residues. The V and J ends lost 3 bases and 12 bases respectively, with 18 bases between them. Germline V CDR1 and CDR2: LNHDA, SQIVND (reference sequence). The DNA of the CDR3 is TGTGCCAGTAGTATCGGACGGGAAAATACCCGGTACTTC. Residues: CASSIGRENTRYF.

V and J are TRBV13 and TRBJ2-7, with TRBD1 matching over 9 bases. The V and J ends lost 3 bases and 0 bases, in that order; junction bases with no gene match: 9. Germline V gene lookup returns CDR1 PRHDT and CDR2 FYEKMQ (reference sequence). There are 17 residues in the CDR3. The CDR3 nucleotides are TGTGCCAGCAGCTTGGGGCACGGGACAGGGTTCTCCTACGAGCAGTACTTC. Translation gives CASSLGHGTGFSYEQYF.

In DNA form, the CDR3 reads TGTGCCAGCAGCGCCCAGGGATTCACCGGGGAGCTGTTTTTT. This encodes CASSAQGFTGELFF. The V and J genes are TRBV7-9 and TRBJ2-2; D possibly corresponds to TRBD1 (5 bases). In germline, CDR1 is SEHNR, CDR2 FQNEAQ (reference sequence). The CDR3 is 14 amino acids. V was clipped by 5 bases and J by 4 bases, with 11 bases between them.

The V call is TRBV13, the J call TRBJ2-3; 7 nucleotides match TRBD2. The J segment lost 1 base and the V segment lost 5 bases, leaving 6 bases of the junction unmatched. Germline CDR1 and CDR2: PRHDT and FYEKMQ (reference sequence). This CDR3 contains 15 residues. The CDR3 DNA reads as TGTGCCAGCAGCCCGTGGACTAGACGCACAGATACGCAGTATTTT. Amino acids: CASSPWTRRTDTQYF.

The genes are TRBV2 and TRBJ2-3; unclear D gene. This CDR3 has 16 amino acids. Trimming removed 3 bases at V and 5 bases at J, with 18 bases between. Germline V lookup: CDR1 SNHLY, CDR2 FYNNEI. The CDR3 region is CASSDFAAASKDTQYF. CDR3 nucleotide sequence: TGTGCCAGCAGTGACTTCGCGGCAGCTTCTAAAGATACGCAGTATTTT.

The chain uses TRBV27 and TRBJ2-7; the D is unclear. The V end lost 4 bases, the J end lost 4 bases, and 17 bases lay between the germline ends. The V gene's germline CDR1 is MNHEY and CDR2 SMNVEV (reference sequence). This CDR3 is built from 15 residues. The CDR3 loop is CASSSPRRALYEQYF. As DNA, the CDR3 is TGTGCCAGCAGTTCCCCACGTCGTGCTCTTTACGAGCAGTACTTC.

The chain carries TRBV19 and TRBJ1-1; possible D gene TRBD1, 5 bases. The CDR3 runs to 14 residues. V lost 5 bases, J lost 1 base, and 11 bases lay in between. CDR1 and CDR2 (germline): LNHDA, SQIVND (reference sequence). The CDR3 sequence is CASSLAGQNTEAFF. The CDR3 DNA is TGTGCCAGTAGTCTTGCGGGGCAGAACACTGAAGCTTTCTTT.

The rearrangement links TRBV9 to TRBJ1-1; no clear D. V was cut by 0 bases and J by 5 bases, with 11 bases left in between. CDR1 SGDLS and CDR2 YYNGEE come from the germline V gene. This CDR3 region has 14 residues. The CDR3 sequence is CASSVAGVETEAFF. The CDR3 coding sequence is TGTGCCAGCAGCGTAGCTGGAGTTGAGACTGAAGCTTTCTTT.

CDR3 in amino acids: CASSYRLQGAYEQYF. As DNA, the CDR3 is TGTGCCAGCAGCTACCGCCTACAGGGGGCTTACGAGCAGTACTTC. The V gene is TRBV2, the J gene TRBJ2-7, with 9 bases fitting TRBD1. This CDR3 is 15 amino acids long. Germline V CDR1 and CDR2: SNHLY, FYNNEI. Trimming removed 6 bases from V and 4 bases from J; junction bases left unmatched: 10. The full variable domain, its missing parts supplied by reference TRBV2 and TRBJ2-7, is EPEVTQTPSHQVTQMGQEVILRCVPISNHLYFYWYRQILGQKVEFLVSFYNNEISEKSEIFDDQFSVERPDGSNFTLKIRSTKLEDSAMYFCASSYRLQGAYEQYFGPGTRLTVT.